This note documents a single T cell receptor (beta chain) sequence. This entry comes from a study of quantifying T cell responses using KT2 cells. Study-level background: cDNA was made from DNase-treated RNA using alpha and beta constant primers.

An oligo carrying a UMI was ligated to the cDNA 3' end. An equimolar mix of RC1.1 and RC1.2 primed the beta chain across TRBC1 and TRBC2. MiXCR, run by TCRdb on the UMI-ligation and nested PCR reads, gives a single entry per CDR3 protein. The data contain roughly 51,000 distinct CDR3 sequences, 12% of them singletons. Known numbers of the T cell clone KT2 were added to PBMC. A range of KT2-to-PBMC ratios was made using fixed PBMC numbers. Germline loops: CDR1 KGHDR, CDR2 SFDVKD. With 0 bases clipped from V and 8 bases from J, the junction kept 6 bases outside the gene matches. The CDR3 is 15 residues long.

Sequences were obtained from PBMCs spiked with cells of the T cell clone KT2. The TCR comes from a human donor. The chain combines TRBV24-1 with TRBJ2-1, with 7 bases that match TRBD1. CDR3 protein: CATSDLRQGSDEQFF. The CDR3 nucleotides are TGTGCCACCAGTGATTTGAGACAGGGTAGCGATGAGCAGTTCTTC.